The 7 T cell receptor beta chains below come from one sample, sequenced in a study of Ad26.COV2.S vaccination and SARS-CoV-2 variants (dated by TCRdb to the early 2020s). The library was produced with the immunoSEQ multiplex PCR assay. TCRdb mirrors the immuneACCESS table, restricted to in-frame sequences. Some clones are absent from its copies; in checked studies, under half trace to an unresolved V gene, and the reason for the others is unknown. Within this sample are about 410,000 clones, with around 92% of them counted one time only. The ten top clones hold approximately 1.6% of the sample. The treatment or condition tag for this specimen amounts to: roughly 18 received Ad26.COV2.S at low or high dose, single or two shots; 5 received placebo; per-sample allocation not given. For vaccine and placebo recipients, the sequenced repertoires came from samples collected on day 63 after the first injection.

The material sequenced was peripheral blood, taken in a trial of Ad26.COV2.S vaccine versus placebo. These TCRs come from a person between 18 and 65 years old who received the Ad26.COV2.S COVID-19 vaccine or a placebo.

The chain joins TRBV2 to TRBJ2-7; 7 nucleotides match TRBD2. CDR1 is SNHLY and CDR2 is FYNNEI in the germline V gene. Germline trimming cut 2 bases from V and 0 bases from J; bases unmatched to any gene: 10. The length of the CDR3 is 17 residues. The CDR3 sequence is CASSESSTSAGSYEQYF. CDR3 DNA sequence: TGTGCCAGCAGTGAAAGCTCTACTAGCGCCGGCTCCTACGAGCAGTACTTC.

This clone came up once. The CDR3: CASSSSGGASGDTQYF. As DNA, the CDR3 is TGCGCCAGCAGCTCTAGCGGGGGCGCTTCAGGAGATACGCAGTATTTT. The V and J genes are TRBV5-1 and TRBJ2-3; 10 nucleotides align to TRBD2. The CDR3 has 16 residues. Trimming cost V 3 bases and J 5 bases; bases outside gene matches: 9. Germline V lookup: CDR1 SGHRS, CDR2 YFSETQ.

This chain links TRBV11-2 with TRBJ2-2; TRBD1 agrees at 10 bases. J was trimmed by 5 bases and V by 1 base; bases with no gene match: 4. The CDR3 spans 16 residues. Germline CDR1 and CDR2: SGHAT and FQNNGV. CDR3 residues: CASSLVTGGRTGELFF. The CDR3, as DNA: TGTGCCAGCAGCTTAGTGACAGGGGGCCGGACCGGGGAGCTGTTTTTT.

V gene TRBV5-4 combines with J gene TRBJ1-2, with 7 bases that match TRBD1. The CDR3 is made up of 13 amino acids. V lost 4 bases to trimming and J lost 2 bases; unmatched junction nucleotides: 2. CDR1 is SGHNT, CDR2 YYREEE, per germline (reference sequence). CDR3 sequence (DNA): TGTGCCAGCAGCCCGACAGGGAACTATGGCTACACCTTC. It translates to CASSPTGNYGYTF. The whole variable domain, filled in from reference TRBV5-4 and TRBJ1-2, reads ETGVTQSPTHLIKTRGQQVTLRCSSQSGHNTVSWYQQALGQGPQFIFQYYREEENGRGNFPPRFSGLQFPNYSSELNVNALELDDSALYLCASSPTGNYGYTFGSGTRLTVV.

The CDR3 loop reads CASSMVGGRNEQFF. The CDR3 nucleotides are TGTGCCAGCAGCATGGTGGGAGGGCGGAATGAGCAGTTCTTC. The chain combines TRBV5-6 with TRBJ2-1; the match to TRBD2 covers 7 bases. The CDR3 loop spans 14 amino acids. Germline V gene data show CDR1 as SGHDT and CDR2 as YYEEEE. The V segment lost 4 bases and the J segment 7 bases; nucleotides outside the gene matches: 8. The whole variable domain, remainder taken from reference TRBV5-6 and TRBJ2-1, is DAGVTQSPTHLIKTRGQQVTLRCSPKSGHDTVSWYQQALGQGPQFIFQYYEEEERQRGNFPDRFSGHQFPNYSSELNVNALLLGDSALYLCASSMVGGRNEQFFGPGTRLTVL.

A word on this clone: Additional DNA sequences in this sample encode the identical CDR3. The chain carries TRBV15 and TRBJ2-7; D possibly uses TRBD1 or TRBD2 (6 bases each). V was pared by 0 bases and J by 0 bases, with 9 bases between. Germline assignment: CDR1 LNHNV and CDR2 YYDKDF (reference sequence). The length of the CDR3 is 15 residues. In nucleotides, the CDR3 is TGTGCCACCAGCAGAGAAGGGGGAGGCTCCTACGAGCAGTACTTC. Protein sequence: CATSREGGGSYEQYF.

The CDR3 DNA sequence: TGTGCCACCAGCAGAGCGGGACAAGGCACAGATACGCAGTATTTT. The encoded protein is CATSRAGQGTDTQYF. The chain is built from TRBV15 and TRBJ2-3; D possibly corresponds to TRBD1 (6 bases). Trimming took off 1 base at V and 1 base at J, with 9 bases between the two ends. The CDR3 runs 15 residues. CDR1 LNHNV and CDR2 YYDKDF come from the germline V gene (reference sequence).